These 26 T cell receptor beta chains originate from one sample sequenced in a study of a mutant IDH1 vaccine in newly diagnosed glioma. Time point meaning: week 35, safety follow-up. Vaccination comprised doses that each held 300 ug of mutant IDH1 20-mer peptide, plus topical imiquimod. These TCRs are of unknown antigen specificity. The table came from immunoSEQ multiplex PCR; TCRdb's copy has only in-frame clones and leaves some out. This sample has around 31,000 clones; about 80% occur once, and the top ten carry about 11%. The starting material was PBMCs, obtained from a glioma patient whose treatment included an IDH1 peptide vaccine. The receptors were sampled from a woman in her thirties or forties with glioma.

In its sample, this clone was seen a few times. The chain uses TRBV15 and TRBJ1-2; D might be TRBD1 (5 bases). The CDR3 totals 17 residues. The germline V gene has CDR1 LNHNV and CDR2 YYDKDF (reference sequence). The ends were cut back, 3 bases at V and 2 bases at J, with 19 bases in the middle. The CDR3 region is CATSSGLKGRVNYGYTF. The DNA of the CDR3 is TGTGCCACCAGCAGTGGGTTGAAGGGGCGCGTCAACTATGGCTACACCTTC.

The CDR3 loop reads CASSSGTSGRNYNEQFF. CDR3 in DNA: TGTGCCAGCAGCTCTGGGACTAGCGGGAGAAACTACAATGAGCAGTTCTTC. The chain has TRBV7-2 and TRBJ2-1, with 14 bases fitting TRBD2. Trimming took 4 bases from V and 3 from J; bases not matched to a gene: 5. This CDR3 spans 17 amino acids. The germline V gene encodes CDR1 SGHTA and CDR2 FQGNSA. Full variable domain (rest looked up from reference TRBV7-2 and TRBJ2-1): GAGVSQSPSNKVTEKGKDVELRCDPISGHTALYWYRQSLGQGLEFLIYFQGNSAPDKSGLPSDRFSAERTGGSVSTLTIQRTQQEDSAVYLCASSSGTSGRNYNEQFFGPGTRLTVL.

The CDR3 sequence: CASSKPGQGPTGYTF. In DNA form, the CDR3 reads TGTGCCAGCAGCAAGCCGGGACAGGGTCCGACTGGCTACACCTTC. The chain carries TRBV5-6 and TRBJ1-2; 9 bases map to TRBD1. Germline lookup yields CDR1 SGHDT and CDR2 YYEEEE. The junction had 11 bases not matched to a gene; V was cut back by 4 bases and J by 7 bases. The CDR3 is 15 residues long. The variable domain in full, with the rest retrieved from reference TRBV5-6 and TRBJ1-2, is DAGVTQSPTHLIKTRGQQVTLRCSPKSGHDTVSWYQQALGQGPQFIFQYYEEEERQRGNFPDRFSGHQFPNYSSELNVNALLLGDSALYLCASSKPGQGPTGYTFGSGTRLTVV.

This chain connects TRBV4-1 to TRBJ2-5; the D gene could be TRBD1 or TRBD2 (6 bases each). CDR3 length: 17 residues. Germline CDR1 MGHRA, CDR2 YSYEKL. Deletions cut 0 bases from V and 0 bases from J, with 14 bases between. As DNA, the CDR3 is TGCGCCAGCAGCCAAGATAAAACGGGGGCCTACCAAGAGACCCAGTACTTC. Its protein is CASSQDKTGAYQETQYF.

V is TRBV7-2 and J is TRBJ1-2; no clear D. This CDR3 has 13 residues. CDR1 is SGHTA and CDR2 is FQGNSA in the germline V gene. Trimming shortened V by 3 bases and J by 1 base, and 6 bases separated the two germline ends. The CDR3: CASSFGVNYGYTF. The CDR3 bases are TGTGCCAGCAGCTTTGGCGTTAACTATGGCTACACCTTC.

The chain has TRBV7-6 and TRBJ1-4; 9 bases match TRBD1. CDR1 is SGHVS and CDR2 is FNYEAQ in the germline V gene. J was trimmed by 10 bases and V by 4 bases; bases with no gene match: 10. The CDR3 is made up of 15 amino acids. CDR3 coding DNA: TGTGCCAGCAGCTGGGAGACAGGGGGTAGGGGAAAACTGTTTTTT. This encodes CASSWETGGRGKLFF.

The CDR3 here is CASSFSLPSRLRENYGYTF. For the CDR3, the DNA is TGTGCCAGCAGCTTCTCCCTCCCCAGCAGGCTTAGAGAGAATTATGGCTACACCTTC. The gene calls are TRBV5-6 and TRBJ1-2; no clear D gene. This CDR3 spans 19 amino acids. Deletions cut 2 bases from V and 5 bases from J, with 28 bases between. Germline-derived CDR1 and CDR2 are SGHDT and YYEEEE.

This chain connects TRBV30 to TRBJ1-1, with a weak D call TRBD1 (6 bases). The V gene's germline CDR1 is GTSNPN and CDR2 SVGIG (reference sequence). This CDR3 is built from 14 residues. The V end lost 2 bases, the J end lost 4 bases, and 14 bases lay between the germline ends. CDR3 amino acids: CAWSMSGVFTEAFF. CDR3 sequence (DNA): TGTGCCTGGAGTATGTCAGGGGTCTTCACTGAAGCTTTCTTT.

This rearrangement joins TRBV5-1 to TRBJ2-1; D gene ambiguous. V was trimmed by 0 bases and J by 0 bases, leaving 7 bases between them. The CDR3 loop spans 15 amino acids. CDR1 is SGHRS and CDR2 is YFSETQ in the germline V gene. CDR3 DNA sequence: TGCGCCAGCAGCTTGGCTCCGGCCTCCTACAATGAGCAGTTCTTC. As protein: CASSLAPASYNEQFF.

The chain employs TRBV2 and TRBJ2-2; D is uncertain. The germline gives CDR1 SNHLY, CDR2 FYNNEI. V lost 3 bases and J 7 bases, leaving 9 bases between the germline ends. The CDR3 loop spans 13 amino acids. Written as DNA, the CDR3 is TGTGCCAGCAGTGAGTCCGTCATCGGGGAGCTGTTTTTT. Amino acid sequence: CASSESVIGELFF.

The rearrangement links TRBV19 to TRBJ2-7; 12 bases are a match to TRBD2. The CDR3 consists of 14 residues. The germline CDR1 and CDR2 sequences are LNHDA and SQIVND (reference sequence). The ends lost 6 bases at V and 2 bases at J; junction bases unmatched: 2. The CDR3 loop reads CASRLAGGTYEQYF. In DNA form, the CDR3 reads TGTGCCAGTAGACTAGCGGGGGGAACCTACGAGCAGTACTTC.

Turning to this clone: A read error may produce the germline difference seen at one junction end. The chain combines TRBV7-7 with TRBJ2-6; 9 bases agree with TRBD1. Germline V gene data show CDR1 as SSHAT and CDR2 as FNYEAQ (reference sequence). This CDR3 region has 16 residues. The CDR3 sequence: CASSLATGGEANVLTF. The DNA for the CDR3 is TGTGCTAGCAGCTTAGCTACAGGGGGCGAGGCCAACGTCCTGACTTTC.

Here the CDR3 DNA reads TGTGCCAGCGGAGAGGGACGGGCGCAGGTTCAAGAGACCCAGTACTTC. Translation gives CASGEGRAQVQETQYF. This chain connects TRBV13 to TRBJ2-5, with D perhaps given as TRBD1 or TRBD2 (5 bases each). The germline gives CDR1 PRHDT, CDR2 FYEKMQ (reference sequence). The CDR3 sequence is 16 residues long. The V and J ends lost 8 bases and 2 bases respectively, with 21 bases between them.

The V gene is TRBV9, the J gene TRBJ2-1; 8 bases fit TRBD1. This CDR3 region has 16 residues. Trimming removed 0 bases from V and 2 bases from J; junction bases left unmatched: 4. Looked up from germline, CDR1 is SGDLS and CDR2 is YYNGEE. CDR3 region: CASSVGGQGTYNEQFF. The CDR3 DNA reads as TGTGCCAGCAGCGTAGGCGGACAGGGAACCTACAATGAGCAGTTCTTC.

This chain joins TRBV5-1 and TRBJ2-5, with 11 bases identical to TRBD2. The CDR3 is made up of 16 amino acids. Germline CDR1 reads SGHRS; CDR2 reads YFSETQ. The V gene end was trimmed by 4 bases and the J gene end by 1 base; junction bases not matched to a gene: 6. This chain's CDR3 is CASSKALAGVQETQYF. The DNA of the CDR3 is TGCGCCAGCAGCAAGGCACTAGCGGGGGTCCAAGAGACCCAGTACTTC.

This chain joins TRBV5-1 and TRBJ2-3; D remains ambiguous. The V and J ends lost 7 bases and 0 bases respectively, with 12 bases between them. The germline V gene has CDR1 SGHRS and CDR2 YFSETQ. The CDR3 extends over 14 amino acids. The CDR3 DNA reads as TGCGCCAGCTCCGACATTTCTAGCACAGATACGCAGTATTTT. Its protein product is CASSDISSTDTQYF.

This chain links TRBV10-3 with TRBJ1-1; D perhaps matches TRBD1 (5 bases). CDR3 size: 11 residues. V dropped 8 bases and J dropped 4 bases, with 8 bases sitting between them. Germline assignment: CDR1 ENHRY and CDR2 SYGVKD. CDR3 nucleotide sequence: TGTGCCATCGTGCAGGGCACTGAAGCTTTCTTT. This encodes CAIVQGTEAFF.

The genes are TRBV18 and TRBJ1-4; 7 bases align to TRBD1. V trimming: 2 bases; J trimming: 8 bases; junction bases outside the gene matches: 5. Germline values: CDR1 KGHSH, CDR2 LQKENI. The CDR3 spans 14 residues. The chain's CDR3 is CASSPRQGEEKLFF. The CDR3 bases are TGTGCCAGCTCACCAAGACAGGGTGAGGAAAAACTGTTTTTT.

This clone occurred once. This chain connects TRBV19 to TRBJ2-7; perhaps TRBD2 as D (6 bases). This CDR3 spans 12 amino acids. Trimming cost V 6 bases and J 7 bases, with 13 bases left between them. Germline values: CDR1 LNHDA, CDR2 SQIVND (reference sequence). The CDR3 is CASREGSGEQYF. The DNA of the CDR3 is TGTGCCAGTAGGGAGGGGTCGGGGGAGCAGTACTTC.

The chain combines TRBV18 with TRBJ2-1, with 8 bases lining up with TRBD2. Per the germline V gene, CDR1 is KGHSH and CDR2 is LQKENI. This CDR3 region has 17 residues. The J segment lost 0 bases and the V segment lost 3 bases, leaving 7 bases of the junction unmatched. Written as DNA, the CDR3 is TGTGCCAGCTCACCCCGTTCAGCGGGGGCCTCCTACAATGAGCAGTTCTTC. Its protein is CASSPRSAGASYNEQFF.

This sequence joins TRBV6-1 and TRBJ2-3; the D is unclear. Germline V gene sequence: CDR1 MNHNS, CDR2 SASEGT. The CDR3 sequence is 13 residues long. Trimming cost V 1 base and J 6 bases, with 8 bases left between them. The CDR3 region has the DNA TGTGCCAGCAGTGAAGTGCCTTCTGATACGCAGTATTTT. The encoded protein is CASSEVPSDTQYF.

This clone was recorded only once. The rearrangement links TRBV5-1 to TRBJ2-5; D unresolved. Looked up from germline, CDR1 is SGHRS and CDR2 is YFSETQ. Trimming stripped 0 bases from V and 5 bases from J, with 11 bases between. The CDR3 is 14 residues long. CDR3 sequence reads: CASSLAGRFETQYF. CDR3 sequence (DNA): TGCGCCAGCAGCTTGGCCGGACGCTTCGAGACCCAGTACTTC.

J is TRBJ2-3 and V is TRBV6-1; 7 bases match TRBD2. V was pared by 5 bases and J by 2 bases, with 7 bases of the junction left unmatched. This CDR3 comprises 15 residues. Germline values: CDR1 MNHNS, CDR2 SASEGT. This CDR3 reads CASSPRDYLTDTQYF. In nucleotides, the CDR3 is TGTGCCAGCAGTCCCCGGGACTACCTCACAGATACGCAGTATTTT.

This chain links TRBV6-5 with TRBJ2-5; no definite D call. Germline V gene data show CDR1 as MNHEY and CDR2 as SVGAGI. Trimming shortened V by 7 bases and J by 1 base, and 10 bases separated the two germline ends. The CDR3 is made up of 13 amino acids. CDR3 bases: TGTGCCAGCACTTGGGCGTTCCAAGAGACCCAGTACTTC. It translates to CASTWAFQETQYF.

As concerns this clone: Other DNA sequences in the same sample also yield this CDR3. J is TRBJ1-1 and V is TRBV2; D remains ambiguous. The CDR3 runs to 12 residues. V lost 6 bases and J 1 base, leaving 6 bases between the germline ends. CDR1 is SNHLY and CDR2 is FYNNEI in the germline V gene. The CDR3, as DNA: TGTGCCAGCAGCCGGGAGAACACTGAAGCTTTCTTT. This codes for CASSRENTEAFF.

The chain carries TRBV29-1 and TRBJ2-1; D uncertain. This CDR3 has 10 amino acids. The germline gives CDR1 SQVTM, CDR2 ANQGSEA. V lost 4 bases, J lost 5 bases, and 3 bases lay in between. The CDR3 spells CSVANNEQFF. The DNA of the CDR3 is TGCAGCGTTGCAAACAATGAGCAGTTCTTC.